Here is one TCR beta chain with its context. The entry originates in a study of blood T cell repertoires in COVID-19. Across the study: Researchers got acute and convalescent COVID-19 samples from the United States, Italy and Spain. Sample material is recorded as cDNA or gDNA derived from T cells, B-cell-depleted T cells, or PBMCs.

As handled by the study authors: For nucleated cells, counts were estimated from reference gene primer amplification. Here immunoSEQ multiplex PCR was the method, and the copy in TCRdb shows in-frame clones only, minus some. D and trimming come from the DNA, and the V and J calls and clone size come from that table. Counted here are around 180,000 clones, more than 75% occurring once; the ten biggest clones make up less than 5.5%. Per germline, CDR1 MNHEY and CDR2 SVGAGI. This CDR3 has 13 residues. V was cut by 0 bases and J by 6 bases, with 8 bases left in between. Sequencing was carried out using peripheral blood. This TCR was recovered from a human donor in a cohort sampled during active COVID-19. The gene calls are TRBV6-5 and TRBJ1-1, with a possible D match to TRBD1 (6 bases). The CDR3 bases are TGTGCCAGCAGTTACTCGAAGGGGGCTGAAGCTTTCTTT. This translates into CASSYSKGAEAFF.